The 10 T cell receptor beta chains in this list originate from one sample, sequenced in a study of patients and donors after allogeneic stem cell transplantation. TCRdb fed the RT-PCR reads into MiXCR, producing one record per CDR3 protein. The sample contains roughly 880,000 distinct CDR3 sequences, roughly 18% of which appear only once. Sequenced: blood, either unsorted or a sorted T cell fraction (not recorded which). The receptors here all came from a human donor who was either an allogeneic HSCT recipient or a stem cell or donor lymphocyte infusion donor (not recorded which). It is not recorded whose cells these are; they may come from a transplant donor.

This clonotype was observed a handful of times. The chain couples TRBV4-2 to TRBJ2-7; D ambiguous. The CDR3 loop spans 16 amino acids. Trimming shortened V by 0 bases and J by 0 bases, and 12 bases separated the two germline ends. Germline V gene lookup returns CDR1 LGHNA and CDR2 YNFKEQ. The CDR3 bases are TGTGCCAGCAGCCAAGATTGGACGAAGGACTCCTACGAGCAGTACTTC. Its translation is CASSQDWTKDSYEQYF.

This sequence joins TRBV5-1 and TRBJ2-5; weak D call: TRBD2 (5 bases). V gave up 2 bases and J gave up 3 bases, with 14 bases separating them. The CDR3 covers 15 residues. Germline-derived CDR1 and CDR2 are SGHRS and YFSETQ. CDR3: CASSLGGRREETQYF. The CDR3 nucleotides are TGCGCCAGCAGCTTAGGAGGCCGGCGAGAAGAGACCCAGTACTTC.

This clonotype was detected a few times. The gene calls are TRBV12-3 or TRBV12-4 and TRBJ1-5; D not certain. Deletions cut 3 bases from V and 4 bases from J, with 13 bases between. The CDR3 spans 15 residues. CDR3 loop: CASSFPPDVNQPQHF. The CDR3 region has the DNA TGTGCCAGCAGTTTTCCCCCGGACGTAAATCAGCCCCAGCATTTT.

A remark on this clonotype: A much larger clonotype is one base distant, so this may be a read error. The chain uses TRBV12-3 or TRBV12-4 and TRBJ2-3; D is unclear. The V end lost 3 bases, the J end lost 5 bases, and 3 bases lay between the germline ends. This CDR3 region has 11 residues. Here the CDR3 reads CASSFEDTQYF. Here the CDR3 DNA reads TGTGCCAGCAGTTTTGAAGATACGCAGTATTTT.

This clonotype was observed at least ten times. The chain links TRBV5-1 to TRBJ2-5, with TRBD2 matching over 11 bases. Germline trimming cut 0 bases from V and 5 bases from J; bases unmatched to any gene: 3. Germline lookup yields CDR1 SGHRS and CDR2 YFSETQ. The CDR3 runs to 15 residues. The CDR3 protein is CASSLGTSGLETQYF. CDR3 DNA: TGCGCCAGCAGCTTGGGGACTAGCGGGTTGGAGACCCAGTACTTC.

This clonotype showed up many times. V gene TRBV28 combines with J gene TRBJ2-1; D call uncertain. V lost 6 bases and J 8 bases, leaving 11 bases between the germline ends. CDR3 size: 12 residues. Germline CDR1 reads MDHEN; CDR2 reads SYDVKM. CDR3 amino acids: CASSQVGDEQFF. DNA for the CDR3: TGTGCCAGCAGCCAAGTTGGCGATGAGCAGTTCTTC. Full variable domain (outside the CDR3, taken from reference TRBV28 and TRBJ2-1): DVKVTQSSRYLVKRTGEKVFLECVQDMDHENMFWYRQDPGLGLRLIYFSYDVKMKEKGDIPEGYSVSREKKERFSLILESASTNQTSMYLCASSQVGDEQFFGPGTRLTVL.

Only a few counts were recorded for this clonotype. This chain connects TRBV12-3 or TRBV12-4 to TRBJ2-7, with D perhaps matching TRBD1 or TRBD2 (5 bases each). Trimming left V 7 bases short and J 2 bases short, with 12 bases between. The CDR3 loop spans 13 amino acids. The CDR3, as DNA: TGTGCCAGCACCGACATGGGACCCTACGAGCAGTACTTC. It yields the protein CASTDMGPYEQYF.

This sequence joins TRBV24-1 and TRBJ1-2; 8 bases agree with TRBD1. There are 15 residues in the CDR3. CDR1 is KGHDR, CDR2 SFDVKD, per germline. V gave up 4 bases and J gave up 4 bases; unmatched junction bases: 7. CDR3 loop: CATSEPGQGIYGYTF. In DNA form, the CDR3 reads TGTGCCACCAGTGAACCCGGACAGGGAATCTATGGCTACACCTTC.

This clonotype occurred a few times. V is TRBV9 and J is TRBJ2-7; possible D gene TRBD2, 6 bases. CDR3 length: 13 residues. Germline CDR1 SGDLS, CDR2 YYNGEE. Between the trimmed V and J ends, which lost 1 base and 5 bases, there was a span of 10 bases. CDR3 bases: TGTGCCAGCAGCGTATATAGGGAGGACGAGCAGTACTTC. This translates into CASSVYREDEQYF.

The V gene is TRBV29-1, the J gene TRBJ2-7; either TRBD1 or TRBD2 may supply D (5 bases each). V was pared by 5 bases and J by 5 bases, with 19 bases between. This CDR3 is built from 14 residues. Germline V CDR1 and CDR2: SQVTM, ANQGSEA. The CDR3 here is CSVWAGVGAHEQYF. Here the CDR3 DNA reads TGCAGCGTTTGGGCTGGGGTCGGGGCTCACGAGCAGTACTTC.